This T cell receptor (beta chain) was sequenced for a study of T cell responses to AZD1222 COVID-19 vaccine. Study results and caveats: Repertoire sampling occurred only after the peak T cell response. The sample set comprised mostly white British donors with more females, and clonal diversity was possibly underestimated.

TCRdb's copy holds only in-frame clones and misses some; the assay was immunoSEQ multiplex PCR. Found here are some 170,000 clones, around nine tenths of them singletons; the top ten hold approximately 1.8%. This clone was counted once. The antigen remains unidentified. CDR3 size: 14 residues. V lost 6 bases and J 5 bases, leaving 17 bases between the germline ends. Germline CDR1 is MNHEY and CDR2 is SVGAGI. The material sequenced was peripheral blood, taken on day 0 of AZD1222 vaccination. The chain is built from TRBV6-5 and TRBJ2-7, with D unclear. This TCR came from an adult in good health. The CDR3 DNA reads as TGTGCCAGCAGATTCACCGAGTTGGCCCACGAGCAGTACTTC. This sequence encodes CASRFTELAHEQYF.